The clone carrying this T cell receptor beta chain was found once. The sample comes from a study of Ad26.COV2.S vaccination and SARS-CoV-2 variants. Generated by immunoSEQ multiplex PCR, the TCRdb table keeps only in-frame clones and is missing some. The data contain more than 150,000 clones, around 88% of them singletons. The V gene's germline CDR1 is SGHRS and CDR2 YFSETQ. Trimming cost V 0 bases and J 2 bases; bases outside gene matches: 4. This CDR3 comprises 15 residues. The TCR was taken from a human donor who had recovered from COVID-19. The chain carries TRBV5-1 and TRBJ2-5, with 7 bases fitting TRBD1. This specimen was peripheral blood, taken after recovery from COVID-19. CDR3 sequence reads: CASSLGARGQETQYF. CDR3 bases: TGCGCCAGCAGCTTGGGGGCCAGGGGGCAAGAGACCCAGTACTTC.